This T cell receptor beta chain was profiled in a study of blood T cell repertoires in COVID-19. About the study: From the United States, Italy and Spain came samples of acute and convalescent COVID-19. T cells, B-cell-depleted T cells, or PBMCs supplied cDNA or gDNA.

As processed by the authors: Estimates of nucleated cell counts were drawn from the amplification of reference gene primers. Method: immunoSEQ multiplex PCR; TCRdb's copy keeps in-frame clones and lacks some. D and trimming come from the DNA, and the V and J calls and clone size come from that table. The sample shows 100,000 to 150,000 clones, about nine tenths of them seen only once. The CDR3 length is 16 residues. Between the trimmed V and J ends, which lost 4 bases and 2 bases, there was a span of 18 bases. The germline CDR1 and CDR2 sequences are SGHRS and YFSETQ. The rearrangement links TRBV5-1 to TRBJ1-1; a weak D match, TRBD1 (6 bases). The clonotype was recovered from a woman aged 70-85 years with acute or convalescent COVID-19. Sequenced sample: peripheral blood. This chain's CDR3 is CASSRGKGNGNTEAFF. The CDR3 DNA reads as TGCGCCAGCAGCAGGGGGAAGGGTAATGGTAACACTGAAGCTTTCTTT.